There are a few counts of the clone carrying this T cell receptor beta chain. As yet, its antigen is unknown. This specimen comes from a study of beta chain features in type 1 diabetes. Study results and limitations: Sampled from patients, naive, central memory and Treg TCRB repertoires appeared more similar than those sampled from healthy donors. TCRB CDR3s from Type 1 diabetes patients were moderately but significantly shorter in all four CD4+ subsets.

Trimming cost V 7 bases and J 7 bases; bases outside gene matches: 7. Per germline, CDR1 LGHNT and CDR2 FRNRAP. The CDR3 is 14 amino acids. Based on CD45RO/CCR7/CD25/CD127/CD95/CD27, CD4+ regulatory, stem cell-like memory, naive and central memory cells were sorted. All of the sorted populations showed purity greater than 98%. Isolated RNA was reverse transcribed in full, so expressed TCRB transcripts were sequenced. The protocol was immunoSEQ multiplex PCR, while the TCRdb copy is restricted to in-frame clones and leaves out a portion. The data show over 150,000 clones, with over 9% seen just once and 0.4% to 0.55% held by the top ten.

The V gene is TRBV12-5, the J gene TRBJ2-1; the match to TRBD2 covers 10 bases. The sequence was obtained from a man in his thirties or forties with type 1 diabetes. Sequencing input: central memory CD4+ T cells from blood. The CDR3 DNA is TGTGCTAGTGCGGCACTAGCGGGAACAAATGAGCAGTTCTTC. It translates to CASAALAGTNEQFF.